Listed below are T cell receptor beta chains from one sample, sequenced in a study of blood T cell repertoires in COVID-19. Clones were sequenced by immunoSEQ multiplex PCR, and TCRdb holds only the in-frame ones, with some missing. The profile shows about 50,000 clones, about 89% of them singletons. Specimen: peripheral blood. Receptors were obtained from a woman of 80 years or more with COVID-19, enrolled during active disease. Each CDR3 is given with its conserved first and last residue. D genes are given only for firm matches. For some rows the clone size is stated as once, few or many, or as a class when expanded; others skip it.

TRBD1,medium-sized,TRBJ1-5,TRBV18,TGTGCCAGCTCACCCGCGGGGACAGGCAATCAGCCCCAGCATTTT,CASSPAGTGNQPQHF
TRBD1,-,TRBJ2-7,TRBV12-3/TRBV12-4,TGTGCCAGCAAGACAGGGTGGACCTACGAGCAGTACTTC,CASKTGWTYEQYF
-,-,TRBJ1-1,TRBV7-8,TGTGCCAGAAGTACAGGGATGAACACTGAAGCTTTCTTT,CARSTGMNTEAFF
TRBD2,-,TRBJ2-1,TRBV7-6,TGTGCCAGCAGAACCGGGGGGGGGACCAACAATGAGCAGTTCTTC,CASRTGGGTNNEQFF
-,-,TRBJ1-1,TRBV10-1,TGCGCCAGCAGTGGAGGGTCCCGAAATGAAGCTTTCTTT,CASSGGSRNEAFF
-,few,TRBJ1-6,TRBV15,TGTGCCACCAGCAGAGACGCGACTACCCTGGGGCCCCTCCACTTT,CATSRDATTLGPLHF
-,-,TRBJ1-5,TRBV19,TGTGCCAGTAGTGTCGGCGGCAGGGCTCAGCCCCAGCATTTT,CASSVGGRAQPQHF
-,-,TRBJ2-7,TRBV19,TGTGCCAGTAGTATTGAGAAGCACTCTTCCTACGAGCAGTACTTC,CASSIEKHSSYEQYF
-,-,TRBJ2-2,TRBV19,TGTGCCAGTACCATGGGGGGGCAGTACACCGGGGAGCTGTTTTTT,CASTMGGQYTGELFF
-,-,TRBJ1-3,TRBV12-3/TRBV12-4,TGTGCCAGCAGTCGGCAGGGAGGAAACACCATATATTTT,CASSRQGGNTIYF
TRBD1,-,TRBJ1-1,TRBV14,TGTGCCAGCAGCCCTCAGCAGGGGGCCACTGAAGCTTTCTTT,CASSPQQGATEAFF
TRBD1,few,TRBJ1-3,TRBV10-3,TGTGCCATCAGTGAGTCGACAGGGTGGTCTGGAAACACCATATATTTT,CAISESTGWSGNTIYF
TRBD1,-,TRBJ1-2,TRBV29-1,TGCAGCGTCACAGGGGGCAATGGCTACACCTTC,CSVTGGNGYTF
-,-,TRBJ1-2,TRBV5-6,TGTGCCAGCACCTCCTGGACAGTCTATGGCTACACCTTC,CASTSWTVYGYTF
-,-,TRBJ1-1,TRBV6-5,TGTGCCAGCAGTCCCAGGGTGGACACTGAAGCTTTCTTT,CASSPRVDTEAFF
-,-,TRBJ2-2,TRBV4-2,TGTGCCAGCAGCGCCCGAGTGCAGGGGTCGGTTACGAACACCGGGGAGCTGTTTTTT,CASSARVQGSVTNTGELFF
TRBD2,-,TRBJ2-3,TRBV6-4,TGTGCCAGCAGTGCCCTAGCGGGGGGTGCAGATACGCAGTATTTT,CASSALAGGADTQYF
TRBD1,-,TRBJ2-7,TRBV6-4,TGTGCCAGCACTTGGACAGGTGTTTCCTACGAGCAGTACTTC,CASTWTGVSYEQYF
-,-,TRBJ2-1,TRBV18,TGTGCCAGCTCACACCGGACAGGGAGGGACAATGAGCAGTTCTTC,CASSHRTGRDNEQFF
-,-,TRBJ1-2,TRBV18,TGTGCCAGCTCACCAGGGGGGGCCTATGGCTACACCTTC,CASSPGGAYGYTF
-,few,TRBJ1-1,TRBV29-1,TGCAGCGTTGGATCAGGGGTCTGGGCTTTCTTT,CSVGSGVWAFF
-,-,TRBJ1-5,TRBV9,TGTGCCAGCAGCTGGGGGGACAGCAATCAGCCCCAGCATTTT,CASSWGDSNQPQHF